A selection of T cell receptor beta chains follows, all from one sample in a study of PD-L1 blockade in urothelial cancer. TCRdb keeps only in-frame clones here, not all; method: immunoSEQ multiplex PCR. Among 41,000 or so clones listed, approximately 83% were seen once. The specimen comprised PBMCs, sampled around atezolizumab (anti-PD-L1) treatment. The receptors were sampled from a man in his sixties with urothelial cancer. The CDR3 runs from the conserved cysteine through the conserved F or W. The order of the fields is V gene, J gene, D gene, clone size, CDR3 DNA, CDR3 protein. A D gene is named only where the DNA matches it firmly. Clone size is stated in some rows and not others, as once, few, many or a class when expanded.

V gene: TRBV6-1; J gene: TRBJ1-6; D gene: TRBD1; clone size: NA; CDR3 DNA: TGTGCCAGCAGTGAAAATGATGACAGGGCGTATAATTCACCCCTCCACTTT; CDR3 protein: CASSENDDRAYNSPLHF
V gene: TRBV2; J gene: TRBJ1-2; D gene: NA; clone size: NA; CDR3 DNA: TGTGCCAGCAGGTCCTTCTATGGCTACACCTTC; CDR3 protein: CASRSFYGYTF
V gene: TRBV10-3; J gene: TRBJ1-3; D gene: NA; clone size: NA; CDR3 DNA: TGTGCCATCAGTGAGTCGAGCTATAACTCTGGAAACACCATATATTTT; CDR3 protein: CAISESSYNSGNTIYF
V gene: TRBV6-1; J gene: TRBJ1-5; D gene: TRBD1; clone size: NA; CDR3 DNA: TGTGCCAGCAGGGGGACAGGGGGTGATCAGCCCCAGCATTTT; CDR3 protein: CASRGTGGDQPQHF
V gene: TRBV11-2; J gene: TRBJ2-7; D gene: NA; clone size: NA; CDR3 DNA: TGTGCCAGCAGCTCGCCCAGGGTCGATAGCCACGAGCAGTACTTC; CDR3 protein: CASSSPRVDSHEQYF
V gene: TRBV14; J gene: TRBJ2-5; D gene: TRBD1; clone size: NA; CDR3 DNA: TGTGCCAGCAGCCCCCGACAGGGGGCAGGGGAGACCCAGTACTTC; CDR3 protein: CASSPRQGAGETQYF
V gene: TRBV4-2; J gene: TRBJ1-4; D gene: NA; clone size: few; CDR3 DNA: TGTGCCAGCAGCCCACTGATTACAGGTTTCGGCAATGAAAAACTGTTTTTT; CDR3 protein: CASSPLITGFGNEKLFF
V gene: TRBV4-2; J gene: TRBJ2-1; D gene: TRBD2; clone size: NA; CDR3 DNA: TGTGCCAGCAGCCCTGGACTAGCGGGGGTTTATGAGCAGTTCTTC; CDR3 protein: CASSPGLAGVYEQFF
V gene: TRBV6-5; J gene: TRBJ1-6; D gene: NA; clone size: NA; CDR3 DNA: TGTGCCATCGCTCCGGGACTAAATTCACCCCTCCACTTT; CDR3 protein: CAIAPGLNSPLHF
V gene: TRBV19; J gene: TRBJ1-1; D gene: NA; clone size: NA; CDR3 DNA: TGTGCCACTAAGGGCCGGGGGGCCGGGAACACTGAAGCTTTCTTT; CDR3 protein: CATKGRGAGNTEAFF
V gene: TRBV5-1; J gene: TRBJ1-1; D gene: NA; clone size: few; CDR3 DNA: TGCGCCAGCAGCGGAGGGGTGAACACTGAAGCTTTCTTT; CDR3 protein: CASSGGVNTEAFF
V gene: TRBV19; J gene: TRBJ1-6; D gene: NA; clone size: many; CDR3 DNA: TGTGCCAGTAAATGGGGGGGCGTTTCACCCCTCCACTTT; CDR3 protein: CASKWGGVSPLHF
V gene: TRBV29-1; J gene: TRBJ2-7; D gene: NA; clone size: NA; CDR3 DNA: TGCAGCGTTGATACCGGACTAAACGAGCAGTACTTC; CDR3 protein: CSVDTGLNEQYF
V gene: TRBV19; J gene: TRBJ2-2; D gene: TRBD1; clone size: NA; CDR3 DNA: TGTGCCAGCATAAACAGGGGGCGCGCCGGGGAGCTGTTTTTT; CDR3 protein: CASINRGRAGELFF
V gene: TRBV6-5; J gene: TRBJ1-1; D gene: TRBD1; clone size: NA; CDR3 DNA: TGTGCCAGCACCACCCCGAGGGGGCGGAATGAAGCTTTCTTT; CDR3 protein: CASTTPRGRNEAFF
V gene: TRBV2; J gene: TRBJ2-7; D gene: TRBD1; clone size: NA; CDR3 DNA: TGTGCCAGCAGTGAATTCGGGACAGTATACTTC; CDR3 protein: CASSEFGTVYF
V gene: TRBV30; J gene: TRBJ1-2; D gene: NA; clone size: few; CDR3 DNA: TGTGCCTGGAGTGACCTACAGGGTCCCTATGGCTACACCTTC; CDR3 protein: CAWSDLQGPYGYTF
V gene: TRBV2; J gene: TRBJ2-3; D gene: TRBD2; clone size: NA; CDR3 DNA: TGTGCCAGCAGTACTAGCGGGGGGCGGGATACGCAGTATTTT; CDR3 protein: CASSTSGGRDTQYF
V gene: TRBV9; J gene: TRBJ2-7; D gene: NA; clone size: once; CDR3 DNA: TGTGCCAGCAGCGTAGCGGCGGGGACCTACGAGCAGTACTTC; CDR3 protein: CASSVAAGTYEQYF
V gene: TRBV7-3; J gene: TRBJ1-1; D gene: NA; clone size: NA; CDR3 DNA: TGTGCCAGCAGCCCACAGAGATATGTTGAAGCTTTCTTT; CDR3 protein: CASSPQRYVEAFF
V gene: TRBV19; J gene: TRBJ2-2; D gene: TRBD1; clone size: NA; CDR3 DNA: TGTGCCAGTAGCCACACAGGGGGCCGCACCGGGGAGCTGTTTTTT; CDR3 protein: CASSHTGGRTGELFF
V gene: TRBV28; J gene: TRBJ1-2; D gene: TRBD1; clone size: NA; CDR3 DNA: TGTGCCAGCAGGCCGACAGGGGGCTTTGGCTACACCTTC; CDR3 protein: CASRPTGGFGYTF
V gene: TRBV4-1; J gene: TRBJ1-5; D gene: TRBD1; clone size: few; CDR3 DNA: TGCGCCAGCAGCCAGGGACAGATTGGTAGCAATCAGCCCCAGCATTTT; CDR3 protein: CASSQGQIGSNQPQHF
V gene: TRBV28; J gene: TRBJ1-4; D gene: NA; clone size: NA; CDR3 DNA: TGTGCCAGCAGCCAAGCACAAACAGGAATAGACGAAAAACTGTTTTTT; CDR3 protein: CASSQAQTGIDEKLFF
V gene: TRBV2; J gene: TRBJ1-3; D gene: NA; clone size: NA; CDR3 DNA: TGTGCCAGCAGTGAGACCGCTAGCTCTGGAAACACCATATATTTT; CDR3 protein: CASSETASSGNTIYF
V gene: TRBV7-3; J gene: TRBJ2-2; D gene: TRBD2; clone size: NA; CDR3 DNA: TGTGCCAGCAGCTCGGGACTAGCGGGGAAAACCGGGGAGCTGTTTTTT; CDR3 protein: CASSSGLAGKTGELFF
V gene: TRBV29-1; J gene: TRBJ1-2; D gene: NA; clone size: NA; CDR3 DNA: TGCAGCGTTGAAAAAGGGCAGGGCTATGGCTACACCTTC; CDR3 protein: CSVEKGQGYGYTF
V gene: TRBV7-9; J gene: TRBJ2-7; D gene: NA; clone size: NA; CDR3 DNA: TGTGCCAGCAGCATACGGACATCGTCCTCCTACGAGCAGTACTTC; CDR3 protein: CASSIRTSSSYEQYF
V gene: TRBV7-3; J gene: TRBJ2-4; D gene: NA; clone size: NA; CDR3 DNA: TGTGCCAGCAGCTTAAAGGGGGTCAGGACGGTAGCCAAAAACATTCAGTACTTC; CDR3 protein: CASSLKGVRTVAKNIQYF
V gene: TRBV19; J gene: TRBJ2-5; D gene: NA; clone size: NA; CDR3 DNA: TGTGCCAGTAGTCCTCTGGGCGAGACCCAGTACTTC; CDR3 protein: CASSPLGETQYF
V gene: TRBV18; J gene: TRBJ2-2; D gene: TRBD1; clone size: once; CDR3 DNA: TGTGCCAGCTCACCTGGACAGGTCTCTGGGGAGCTGTTTTTT; CDR3 protein: CASSPGQVSGELFF
V gene: TRBV5-1; J gene: TRBJ2-5; D gene: TRBD2; clone size: NA; CDR3 DNA: TGCGCCAGCAGCTTGGGAGGGACTAGCGGAGAAGAGACCCAGTACTTC; CDR3 protein: CASSLGGTSGEETQYF
V gene: TRBV2; J gene: TRBJ1-1; D gene: TRBD1; clone size: NA; CDR3 DNA: TGTGCCAGCCTACGGACAGGGGACACTGAAGCTTTCTTT; CDR3 protein: CASLRTGDTEAFF
V gene: TRBV5-4; J gene: TRBJ2-5; D gene: TRBD2; clone size: once; CDR3 DNA: TGTGCCAGCAGCGTTGGGGGGGGGATGGGGTCGGTGACCCAGTACTTC; CDR3 protein: CASSVGGGMGSVTQYF
V gene: TRBV5-6; J gene: TRBJ2-1; D gene: TRBD1; clone size: NA; CDR3 DNA: TGTGCCAGCAGCTCGGGACAGGGCCTCTACAATGAGCAGTTCTTC; CDR3 protein: CASSSGQGLYNEQFF
V gene: TRBV5-1; J gene: TRBJ1-2; D gene: NA; clone size: NA; CDR3 DNA: TGCGCCAGCAGCTCCCCAGGCTATGGCTACACCTTC; CDR3 protein: CASSSPGYGYTF
V gene: TRBV7-9; J gene: TRBJ2-7; D gene: NA; clone size: NA; CDR3 DNA: TGTGCCAGCAGCATCAACAGATACGAGCAGTACTTC; CDR3 protein: CASSINRYEQYF
V gene: TRBV25-1; J gene: TRBJ1-1; D gene: TRBD1; clone size: few; CDR3 DNA: TGTGCCAGCAGTGAACTCGATGGGACAGGCGGTGGATCTTTCTTT; CDR3 protein: CASSELDGTGGGSFF
V gene: TRBV11-2; J gene: TRBJ2-5; D gene: TRBD2; clone size: NA; CDR3 DNA: TGTGCCAGCAGCTTCAGACTAGCGGGGGCCCCGCACTTC; CDR3 protein: CASSFRLAGAPHF
V gene: TRBV2; J gene: TRBJ1-4; D gene: TRBD1; clone size: NA; CDR3 DNA: TGTGCCAGCAGTTGGGGACAGGGGGCGAGGACGTCTAATGAAAAACTGTTTTTT; CDR3 protein: CASSWGQGARTSNEKLFF
V gene: TRBV28; J gene: TRBJ1-1; D gene: NA; clone size: once; CDR3 DNA: TGTGCCAGCAGTTTACCCCGAGTTCCTGAAGCTTTCTTT; CDR3 protein: CASSLPRVPEAFF
V gene: TRBV27; J gene: TRBJ1-6; D gene: NA; clone size: NA; CDR3 DNA: TGTGCCAGCAGGCGGTACTTTGGCGCGGATAATTCACCCCTCCACTTT; CDR3 protein: CASRRYFGADNSPLHF
V gene: TRBV7-2; J gene: TRBJ1-4; D gene: TRBD1; clone size: NA; CDR3 DNA: TGTGCCAGCAGCTTAGCAGTTAGTTTGGGACAGGGTGAAAAACTGTTTTTT; CDR3 protein: CASSLAVSLGQGEKLFF
V gene: TRBV6-5; J gene: TRBJ1-1; D gene: NA; clone size: NA; CDR3 DNA: TGTGCCAGCAGGCAACAGGTTATGAACACTGAAGCTTTCTTT; CDR3 protein: CASRQQVMNTEAFF
V gene: TRBV7-9; J gene: TRBJ2-5; D gene: NA; clone size: NA; CDR3 DNA: TGTGCCAGCAGCTGGTCAGGGTCTGCGGAGACCCAGTACTTC; CDR3 protein: CASSWSGSAETQYF
V gene: TRBV2; J gene: TRBJ1-2; D gene: NA; clone size: NA; CDR3 DNA: TGTGCCAGCACGGGTTCCGTGAGCTACACCTTC; CDR3 protein: CASTGSVSYTF
V gene: TRBV4-1; J gene: TRBJ2-3; D gene: TRBD2; clone size: once; CDR3 DNA: TGCGCCAGCAGCCAAGATTGGCGGGGGACCACAGATACGCAGTATTTT; CDR3 protein: CASSQDWRGTTDTQYF
V gene: TRBV4-2; J gene: TRBJ1-1; D gene: NA; clone size: NA; CDR3 DNA: TGTGCCAGCAGCCAAGGCGGGCGGAACACTGAAGCTTTCTTT; CDR3 protein: CASSQGGRNTEAFF
V gene: TRBV6-4; J gene: TRBJ1-6; D gene: TRBD1; clone size: NA; CDR3 DNA: TGTGCCAGCAGGGAACAGGGGGCGGCTGGGAATTCACCCCTCCACTTT; CDR3 protein: CASREQGAAGNSPLHF
V gene: TRBV29-1; J gene: TRBJ2-3; D gene: NA; clone size: NA; CDR3 DNA: TGCAGCGGGCGGACACACTCACTCACAGATACGCAGTATTTT; CDR3 protein: CSGRTHSLTDTQYF
V gene: TRBV5-1; J gene: TRBJ2-7; D gene: TRBD1; clone size: NA; CDR3 DNA: TGCGCCAGCAGCTTGGGGACAGGGCCCTACGAGCAGTACTTC; CDR3 protein: CASSLGTGPYEQYF
V gene: TRBV6-5; J gene: TRBJ1-5; D gene: NA; clone size: NA; CDR3 DNA: TGTGCCAGCAACCCCCGGGAGGGTAATCAGCCCCAGCATTTT; CDR3 protein: CASNPREGNQPQHF
V gene: TRBV5-5; J gene: TRBJ1-1; D gene: NA; clone size: NA; CDR3 DNA: TGTGCCAGCAGCCCCGGGCGGACAGACACGAACACTGAAGCTTTCTTT; CDR3 protein: CASSPGRTDTNTEAFF
V gene: TRBV19; J gene: TRBJ2-1; D gene: TRBD2; clone size: once; CDR3 DNA: TGTGCCAGTAGTGTCTCTAGCGGGGGGGGCTATGAGCAGTTCTTC; CDR3 protein: CASSVSSGGGYEQFF
V gene: TRBV28; J gene: TRBJ2-7; D gene: TRBD1; clone size: NA; CDR3 DNA: TGTGCCAGCAGTCCGAATACAGGGGTTGCCCACGAGCAGTACTTC; CDR3 protein: CASSPNTGVAHEQYF
V gene: TRBV2; J gene: TRBJ2-2; D gene: NA; clone size: once; CDR3 DNA: TGTGCCAGCAGTATGAGGATAGCCGGGGAGCTGTTTTTT; CDR3 protein: CASSMRIAGELFF
V gene: TRBV28; J gene: TRBJ1-5; D gene: TRBD1; clone size: few; CDR3 DNA: TGTGCCAGCAGTTTATCAGGGGGCCTTAGGCAGCCCCAGCATTTT; CDR3 protein: CASSLSGGLRQPQHF